This T cell receptor (beta chain) originates from a study of control samples from healthy donors and cancer patients (dated by TCRdb to 2020 to 2021). Concerning this clone itself: Which antigen it targets is not known. Per-nucleotide qualities are absent, and no much larger clonotype sits a single base away.

The CDR3 goes from the cysteine to the phenylalanine over 15 residues. The only DNA kept is the CDR3, 45 bases in frame from the first base. The library was prepared using the immunoSEQ multiplex PCR assay. TCRdb took this table from immuneACCESS and kept in-frame rearrangements with V and J called. Such tables lack part of the clones; where checked against another copy, unresolved V genes explain under half of the gap, and the rest is unexplained. Present in this sample are 100,000 to 150,000 clones, 85% to 95% of which were seen just once. Together, the top ten hold less than 0.65% of the sample. Sequencing used PBMCs. The clonotype originates from an elderly man with head and neck cancer. The sequence joins TRBV21-1 to TRBJ1-6. TRBV21-1 is shown as a pseudogene. The CDR3 protein is CASSTAQDLNSPLHF. In nucleotide form, the sequence is TGTGCCAGCAGCACCGCCCAGGACCTTAATTCACCCCTCCACTTT.